The clone carrying this TCR beta chain was found once. Its antigen remains unidentified. Only in-frame clones appear in the TCRdb table, and some are missing; sequencing was by immunoSEQ multiplex PCR. The table has about 41,000 clones, around 89% seen once. With 4 bases clipped from V and 1 base from J, the junction kept 3 bases outside the gene matches. The CDR3 extends over 14 amino acids. The germline gives CDR1 SGHTS, CDR2 YDEGEE. This sample stems from a study of OX40 agonist ivuxolimab in advanced cancers. Overall study findings and caveats: Partial responders at 0.1-3.0 mg/kg had among the lowest clonal expansion.

Autoimmune disease history or systemic immunosuppression led to patients being barred. The rearrangement joins TRBV5-8 to TRBJ2-7; 9 bases fit TRBD2. This TCR derives from an adult with an advanced solid tumor such as melanoma, head and neck, liver or kidney cancer. The source was CD4+ or CD8+ T cells sorted from blood, collected in a trial of the OX40 agonist ivuxolimab. CDR3 amino acids: CASSLAGSSYEQYF. CDR3 in DNA: TGTGCCAGCAGCCTAGCGGGAAGTTCCTACGAGCAGTACTTC.